The clone carrying this T cell receptor beta chain came up many times. Antigen: not known. These data originate in a study of CD8 T cells in ankylosing spondylitis. Study-wide points: Reactive arthritis synovial fluid and blood previously showed some of these motif variants. Significant enrichment of disease-linked clones was reportedly seen in matched ankylosing spondylitis synovial fluid. It appeared that ankylosing spondylitis blood was characterized by a TCR beta motif of roughly 8 highly homologous variants.

Researchers built TCR beta libraries using quantitative 5'-RACE with molecular barcodes. TCRdb ran MiXCR on the 5' RACE reads and lists one entry per CDR3 protein. The sample records 40,000 or so distinct CDR3 sequences, less than 4% being singletons. The sample was blood, either unsorted or a sorted T cell fraction (not recorded which). The origin of this receptor is a male donor with ankylosing spondylitis or in good health (not recorded which).

The CDR3 sequence: CASSVARSTYNEQFF. The CDR3 nucleotides are TGTGCCAGCAGCGTAGCCCGATCCACCTACAATGAGCAGTTCTTC. The genes are TRBV9 and TRBJ2-1; D remains unclear. This CDR3 is built from 15 residues. Germline V gene lookup returns CDR1 SGDLS and CDR2 YYNGEE. With 0 bases removed from V and 2 bases from J, the gap between germline ends came to 9 bases.